These T cell receptor beta chains were read from a single sample in a study of blood T cell repertoires in COVID-19. The repertoire was sequenced with immunoSEQ multiplex PCR; TCRdb's copy has only in-frame clones and lacks some. Counted here are 150,000 to 200,000 clones, around 86% occurring once; the ten biggest clones make up 7.6%. Input material: peripheral blood. These receptor sequences come from a woman in her 70s with COVID-19, enrolled during active disease. The CDR3 runs from the conserved cysteine through the conserved F or W. Each record gives: J gene, V gene, D gene, clone size, CDR3 DNA, CDR3 protein. The D gene is left open where the match is weak. Some rows have no size entry. The others give once, few or many, or a class for an expanded clone.

TRBJ2-5 | TRBV6-2/TRBV6-3 | NA | NA | TGTGCCAGCAGTGGTCCGGGGGCGGGAGTGGAAACCCAGTACTTC | CASSGPGAGVETQYF
TRBJ1-4 | TRBV6-4 | NA | NA | TGTGCCAGCCTGGAGTCTCTGCCGTTTAGGGAAAAACTGTTTTTT | CASLESLPFREKLFF
TRBJ1-4 | TRBV9 | TRBD1 | NA | TGTGCCAGCAGCGGGCAGGGGGCTAATGAAAAACTGTTTTTT | CASSGQGANEKLFF
TRBJ1-2 | TRBV25-1 | TRBD1 | few | TGTGCCAGCAGAAAGACAGGGGGCGACCGCGGCTACACCTTC | CASRKTGGDRGYTF
TRBJ1-4 | TRBV3-1/TRBV3-2 | NA | NA | TGTGCCAGCAGCCAAGCAGGTGGAGGGGCGGGGGGAAAACTGTTTTTT | CASSQAGGGAGGKLFF
TRBJ2-7 | TRBV7-2 | NA | NA | TGTGCCAGCAGCTTAGATGGGCGGAGCGGGCAGCAGTACTTC | CASSLDGRSGQQYF
TRBJ1-1 | TRBV30 | TRBD1 | NA | TGTGCCTGGAGTACTAGGGGGCAAGCTTTCTTT | CAWSTRGQAFF
TRBJ1-3 | TRBV6-5 | TRBD1 | NA | TGTGCCAGCAAACCGGGACAGGGTTCTGGAAACACCATATATTTT | CASKPGQGSGNTIYF
TRBJ1-2 | TRBV5-1 | TRBD1 | NA | TGCGCCAGCAGCTCCCAACAGGGGGCAGGGGGCTACACCTTC | CASSSQQGAGGYTF
TRBJ1-2 | TRBV30 | NA | NA | TGTGCCTGGAGTCCCCAACCGGGCTATGGCTACACCTTC | CAWSPQPGYGYTF
TRBJ2-1 | TRBV27 | TRBD2 | NA | TGTGCCAGCAGTCACCCGGGAGCGGGAGGGCCGAGTGAGCAGTTCTTC | CASSHPGAGGPSEQFF
TRBJ2-7 | TRBV5-4 | TRBD2 | NA | TGTGCCAGCAGCTTGGCCGGGAGGGCCGCTTACGAGCAGTACTTC | CASSLAGRAAYEQYF
TRBJ2-1 | TRBV5-4 | NA | NA | TGTGCCAGCAGCCCGACGGGACTCTACAATGAGCAGTTCTTC | CASSPTGLYNEQFF
TRBJ1-4 | TRBV12-3/TRBV12-4 | TRBD1 | once | TGTGCCAGCAGTTTGGGACAGGAGACAAAACTGTTTTTT | CASSLGQETKLFF
TRBJ1-4 | TRBV4-3 | NA | NA | TGCGCCAGCAGCGTGAACGCGAGGGCCAATGAAAAACTGTTTTTT | CASSVNARANEKLFF
TRBJ2-1 | TRBV7-3 | TRBD2 | NA | TGTGCCAGCAGCTTGGCCGGCGGGAGAGGAAATGAGCAGTTCTTC | CASSLAGGRGNEQFF
TRBJ2-5 | TRBV7-2 | TRBD2 | NA | TGTGCCAGCAGCCCCCGAGCGAGCGGGAGGGCGGAGACCCAGTACTTC | CASSPRASGRAETQYF
TRBJ2-3 | TRBV4-2 | TRBD1 | once | TGTGCCAGCAGCCGCACACAGGGGAGCACAGATACGCAGTATTTT | CASSRTQGSTDTQYF
TRBJ2-3 | TRBV7-2 | TRBD2 | NA | TGTGCCAGCAGCTTAGCGGGAGTGCCGGGACTAGCGGGAGGGAGCACAGATACGCAGTATTTT | CASSLAGVPGLAGGSTDTQYF
TRBJ2-4 | TRBV3-1/TRBV3-2 | NA | few | TGTGCCAGCAGCCAAGGTTTGGTAGCCGCGAACATTCAGTACTTC | CASSQGLVAANIQYF
TRBJ2-5 | TRBV30 | NA | NA | TGTGCCTGGAGTCTGGGGCAGGGATTGGAGACCCAGTACTTC | CAWSLGQGLETQYF
TRBJ1-4 | TRBV10-2 | NA | NA | TGCGCCAGCAGTCTGGTCAGGGGATCCACTAATGAAAAACTGTTTTTT | CASSLVRGSTNEKLFF
TRBJ2-2 | TRBV10-3 | TRBD1 | NA | TGTGCCACCTCGCAGGGGGATCCCGGGGAGCTGTTTTTT | CATSQGDPGELFF
TRBJ1-4 | TRBV7-2 | NA | few | TGTGCCAGCAACTCTATCGGGGGTGCGGGAGAAAAACTGTTTTTT | CASNSIGGAGEKLFF
TRBJ2-5 | TRBV7-3 | NA | NA | TGTGCCAGCAGCGTTGACCGGGACACGGAGACCCAGTACTTC | CASSVDRDTETQYF
TRBJ2-1 | TRBV5-4 | NA | NA | TGTGCCAGCAGCTTAATCTTAGCGACATACAATGAGCAGTTCTTC | CASSLILATYNEQFF
TRBJ2-7 | TRBV6-8 | TRBD2 | NA | TGTGCCAGCAGAATACTAGCGGGAGGTCCTTACGAGCAGTACTTC | CASRILAGGPYEQYF
TRBJ1-2 | TRBV29-1 | TRBD1 | NA | TGCAGCGTTGACCGACAGGGTACCTATGGCTACACCTTC | CSVDRQGTYGYTF
TRBJ1-4 | TRBV28 | TRBD1 | NA | TGTGCCAGCAGCGAGGGGGGGACAGGAAGGGAAAAACTGTTTTTT | CASSEGGTGREKLFF
TRBJ1-1 | TRBV30 | NA | NA | TGTGCCTGGATCTGGGGTGGGAGCACTGAAGCTTTCTTT | CAWIWGGSTEAFF
TRBJ2-2 | TRBV14 | NA | few | TGTGCCAGCAGCCAATCTGTTTACACCGGGGAGCTGTTTTTT | CASSQSVYTGELFF
TRBJ2-7 | TRBV7-2 | TRBD2 | NA | TGTGCCAGCAGCGGGGGAAGCGGGAGCCTCTACGAGCAGTACTTC | CASSGGSGSLYEQYF
TRBJ1-3 | TRBV14 | NA | NA | TGTGCCAGCAGCCTATACAGGGCTACTGGAAACACCATATATTTT | CASSLYRATGNTIYF
TRBJ2-7 | TRBV7-2 | TRBD1 | few | TGTGCCAGCAGCTTATCCGGGACAGGGGGCCGGGAGCAGTACTTC | CASSLSGTGGREQYF
TRBJ1-2 | TRBV30 | NA | few | TGTGCCTGGAGCCTAACAGGGATTAACTATGGCTACACCTTC | CAWSLTGINYGYTF
TRBJ1-1 | TRBV24-1 | NA | NA | TGTGCCACCAGTGGGCCGAACGAGGGTGAAGCTTTCTTT | CATSGPNEGEAFF
TRBJ2-1 | TRBV6-4 | TRBD2 | NA | TGTGCCAGCAGTTCCGGGACTAGCGGCCTCAATGAGCAGTTCTTC | CASSSGTSGLNEQFF
TRBJ2-2 | TRBV7-8 | NA | NA | TGTGCCAGCAGCCTTCCGGGGGAGGCCGGGGAGCTGTTTTTT | CASSLPGEAGELFF
TRBJ2-3 | TRBV7-2 | NA | NA | TGTGCCAGCAGCTCAGGACAGACTAGCACAGATACGCAGTATTTT | CASSSGQTSTDTQYF
TRBJ2-7 | TRBV12-3/TRBV12-4 | NA | NA | TGTGCCAGCAGTCGACTAGGGTACGAGCAGTACTTC | CASSRLGYEQYF
TRBJ2-2 | TRBV9 | NA | NA | TGTGCCAGCAGGCCACAGGGCACCGGGGAGCTGTTTTTT | CASRPQGTGELFF
TRBJ2-1 | TRBV5-5 | TRBD2 | few | TGTGCCAGCACCCGTGCGGGGGGCGCGCAATCCTACAATGAGCAGTTCTTC | CASTRAGGAQSYNEQFF
TRBJ2-7 | TRBV28 | NA | NA | TGTGCCAGCAGTTTGGCGGACATCCTCTACGAGCAGTACTTC | CASSLADILYEQYF
TRBJ1-6 | TRBV28 | NA | few | TGTGCCAGCAGTCTCTTTAATTCACCCCTCCACTTT | CASSLFNSPLHF
TRBJ2-1 | TRBV19 | NA | NA | TGTGCCACCCGATCATCATCGGAGTACAATGAGCAGTTCTTC | CATRSSSEYNEQFF
TRBJ2-2 | TRBV3-1/TRBV3-2 | TRBD2 | NA | TGTGCCAGCAGCCCCCGACTAGCGGGAGGTCTGGACACCGGGGAGCTGTTTTTT | CASSPRLAGGLDTGELFF
TRBJ1-3 | TRBV5-4 | NA | NA | TGTGCCAGCAGCTTGACGGGGGTGATCTCTGGAAACACCATATATTTT | CASSLTGVISGNTIYF
TRBJ2-5 | TRBV2 | NA | NA | TGTGCCAGCAGTGAAGCACTACTGACTAGTAGGTCTTTGGAGACCCAGTACTTC | CASSEALLTSRSLETQYF
TRBJ1-5 | TRBV28 | TRBD1 | many | TGTGCCAGCAGTGAAAGGACAGGGCGGTGGCCCCAGCATTTT | CASSERTGRWPQHF
TRBJ2-7 | TRBV28 | NA | NA | TGTGCCAGCAGCCTAACAGGGAGGGCCTACGAGCAGTACTTC | CASSLTGRAYEQYF
TRBJ1-6 | TRBV7-2 | TRBD1 | NA | TGTGCCAGCAGGGGACAGGACAATTCACCCCTCCACTTT | CASRGQDNSPLHF